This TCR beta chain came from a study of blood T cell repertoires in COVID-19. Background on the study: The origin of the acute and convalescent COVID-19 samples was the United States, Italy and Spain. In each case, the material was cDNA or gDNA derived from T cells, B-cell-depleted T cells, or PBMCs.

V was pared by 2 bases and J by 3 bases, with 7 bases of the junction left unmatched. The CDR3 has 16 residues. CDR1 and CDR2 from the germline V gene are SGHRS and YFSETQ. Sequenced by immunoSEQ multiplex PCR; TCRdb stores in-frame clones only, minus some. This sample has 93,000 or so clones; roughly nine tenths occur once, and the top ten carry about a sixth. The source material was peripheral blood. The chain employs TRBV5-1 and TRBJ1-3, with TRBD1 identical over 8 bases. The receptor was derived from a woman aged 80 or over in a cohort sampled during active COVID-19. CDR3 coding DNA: TGCGCCAGCAGCTTCCAGGGGGCGGATTTTGGAAACACCATATATTTT. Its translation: CASSFQGADFGNTIYF.